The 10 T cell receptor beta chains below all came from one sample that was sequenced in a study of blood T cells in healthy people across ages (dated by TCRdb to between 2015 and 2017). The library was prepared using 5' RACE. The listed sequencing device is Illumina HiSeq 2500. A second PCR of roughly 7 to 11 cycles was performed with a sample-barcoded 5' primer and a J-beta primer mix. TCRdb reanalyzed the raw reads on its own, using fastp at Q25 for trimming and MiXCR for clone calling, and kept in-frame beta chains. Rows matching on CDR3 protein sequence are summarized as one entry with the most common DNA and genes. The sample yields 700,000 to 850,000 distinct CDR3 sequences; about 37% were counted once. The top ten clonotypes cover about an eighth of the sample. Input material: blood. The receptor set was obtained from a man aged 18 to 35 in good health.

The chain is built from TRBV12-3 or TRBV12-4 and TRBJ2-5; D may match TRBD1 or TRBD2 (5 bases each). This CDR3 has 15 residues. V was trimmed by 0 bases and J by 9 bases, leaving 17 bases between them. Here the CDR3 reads CASSLARQRERAQYF. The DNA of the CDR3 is TGTGCCAGCAGTTTAGCGAGACAGAGAGAGAGGGCCCAGTACTTC.

The CDR3 here is CASSLLRTGAGGYTF. The CDR3, as DNA: TGTGCCAGCAGTCTTCTTCGGACAGGGGCAGGGGGCTACACCTTC. The V gene is TRBV12-3 or TRBV12-4, the J gene TRBJ1-2; 9 bases are shared with TRBD1. Unmatched junction bases numbered 12, after V lost 5 bases and J lost 8 bases. The CDR3 has 15 amino acids.

The DNA of the CDR3 is TGTGCCAGCAGTCCGTTATCGAGGAAAGAAGCTTTCTTT. Translation: CASSPLSRKEAFF. The V gene is TRBV28, the J gene TRBJ1-1; D is uncertain. CDR3 length: 13 residues. CDR1 and CDR2 from the germline V gene are MDHEN and SYDVKM. Trimming left V 5 bases short and J 8 bases short, with 15 bases between.

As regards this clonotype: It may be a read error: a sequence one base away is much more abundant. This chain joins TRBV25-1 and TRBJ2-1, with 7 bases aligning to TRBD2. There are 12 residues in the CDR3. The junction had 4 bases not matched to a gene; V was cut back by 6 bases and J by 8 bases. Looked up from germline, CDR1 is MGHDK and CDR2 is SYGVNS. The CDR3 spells CASRAGRDEQFF. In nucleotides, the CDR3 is TGTGCCAGCAGGGCTGGGAGGGATGAGCAGTTCTTC.

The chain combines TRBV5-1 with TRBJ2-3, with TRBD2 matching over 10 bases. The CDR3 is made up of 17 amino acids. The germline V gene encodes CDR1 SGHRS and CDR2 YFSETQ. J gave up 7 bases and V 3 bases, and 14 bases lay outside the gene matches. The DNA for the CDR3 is TGCGCCAGCAGCTCACCTAGCGGGGGCAACGAGGTTAATACGCAGTATTTT. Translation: CASSSPSGGNEVNTQYF. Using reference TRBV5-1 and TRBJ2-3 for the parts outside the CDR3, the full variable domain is KAGVTQTPRYLIKTRGQQVTLSCSPISGHRSVSWYQQTPGQGLQFLFEYFSETQRNKGNFPGRFSGRQFSNSRSEMNVSTLELGDSALYLCASSSPSGGNEVNTQYFGPGTRLTVL.

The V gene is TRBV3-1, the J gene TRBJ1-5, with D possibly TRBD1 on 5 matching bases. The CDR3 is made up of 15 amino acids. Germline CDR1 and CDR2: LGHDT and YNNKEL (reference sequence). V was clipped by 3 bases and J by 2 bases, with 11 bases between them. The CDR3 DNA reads TGTGCCAGCAGCCAGGGACTTACTGGCAATCAGCCCCAGCATTTT. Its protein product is CASSQGLTGNQPQHF.

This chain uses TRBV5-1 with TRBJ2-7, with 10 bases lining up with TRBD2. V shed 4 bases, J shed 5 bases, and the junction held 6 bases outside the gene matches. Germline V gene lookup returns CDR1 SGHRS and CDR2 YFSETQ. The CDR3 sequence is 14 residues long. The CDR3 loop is CASSGGLAFNEQYF. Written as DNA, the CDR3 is TGCGCCAGCAGCGGGGGACTAGCGTTCAACGAGCAGTACTTC.

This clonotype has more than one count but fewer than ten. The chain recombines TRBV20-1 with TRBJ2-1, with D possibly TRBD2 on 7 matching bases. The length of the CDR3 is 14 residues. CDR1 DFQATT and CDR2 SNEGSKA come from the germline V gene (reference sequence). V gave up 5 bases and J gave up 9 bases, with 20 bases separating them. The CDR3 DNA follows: TGCAGTGCTCATCTAGGGGGAGGGAGGACTGAGCAGTTCTTC. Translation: CSAHLGGGRTEQFF.

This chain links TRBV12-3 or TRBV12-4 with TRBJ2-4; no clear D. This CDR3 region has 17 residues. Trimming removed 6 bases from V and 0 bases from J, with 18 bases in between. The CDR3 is CASSPYGQAIAKNIQYF. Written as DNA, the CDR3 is TGTGCCAGCAGCCCTTATGGCCAGGCAATAGCCAAAAACATTCAGTACTTC.

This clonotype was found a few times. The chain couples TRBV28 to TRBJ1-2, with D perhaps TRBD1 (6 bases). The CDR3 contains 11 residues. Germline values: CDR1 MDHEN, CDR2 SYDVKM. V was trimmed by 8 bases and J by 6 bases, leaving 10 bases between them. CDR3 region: CASLGADGYTF. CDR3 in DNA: TGTGCCAGCCTGGGGGCCGATGGCTACACCTTC.